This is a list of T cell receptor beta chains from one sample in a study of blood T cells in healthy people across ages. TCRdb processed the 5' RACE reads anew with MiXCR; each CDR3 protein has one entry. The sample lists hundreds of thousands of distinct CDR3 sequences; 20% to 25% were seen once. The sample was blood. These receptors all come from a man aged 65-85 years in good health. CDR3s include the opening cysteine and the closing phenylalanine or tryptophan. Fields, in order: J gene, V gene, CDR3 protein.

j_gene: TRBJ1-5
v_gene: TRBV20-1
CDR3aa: CSAEKGLGNQPQHF

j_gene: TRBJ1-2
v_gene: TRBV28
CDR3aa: CASSLGPGVGYTF

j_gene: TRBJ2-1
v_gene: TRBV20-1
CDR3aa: CSARESRQGWYNEQFF

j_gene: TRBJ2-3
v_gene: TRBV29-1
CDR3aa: CSVEGLAGSGSDTQYF

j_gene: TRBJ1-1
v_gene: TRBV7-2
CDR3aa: CASSLGGAPITEAFF

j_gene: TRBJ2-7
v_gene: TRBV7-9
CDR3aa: CASSLASGQGAYEQYF

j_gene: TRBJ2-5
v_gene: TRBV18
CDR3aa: CASSTGGAKETQYF

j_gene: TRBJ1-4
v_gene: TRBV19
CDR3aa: CATSGTGREKLFF

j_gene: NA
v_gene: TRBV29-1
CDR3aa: CSVGGLAGVRVWNEQFF

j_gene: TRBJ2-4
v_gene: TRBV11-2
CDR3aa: CASSLVGAAKNIQYF

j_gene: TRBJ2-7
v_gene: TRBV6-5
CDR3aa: CASSWQATYEQYF

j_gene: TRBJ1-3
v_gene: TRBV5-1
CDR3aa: CASSFFGTGGNTIYF

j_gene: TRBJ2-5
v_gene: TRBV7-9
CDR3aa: CASSQSGAQETQYF

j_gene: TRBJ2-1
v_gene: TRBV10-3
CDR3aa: CAIRTDGSYNEQFF

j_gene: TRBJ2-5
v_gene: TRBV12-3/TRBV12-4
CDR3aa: CASSWTGQETQYF

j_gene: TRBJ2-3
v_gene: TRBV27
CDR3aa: CASTGGFSDTQYF

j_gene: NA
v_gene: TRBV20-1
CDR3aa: CSARDAYYEQYF

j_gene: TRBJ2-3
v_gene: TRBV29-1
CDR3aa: CSVTNTGGRGDTQYF

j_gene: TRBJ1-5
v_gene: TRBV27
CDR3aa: CASRGTGINQPQHF

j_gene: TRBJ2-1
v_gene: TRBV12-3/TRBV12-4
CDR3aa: CASSLSVSSYNEQFF

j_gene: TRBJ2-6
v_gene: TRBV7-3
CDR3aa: CASSLPGISGANVLTF

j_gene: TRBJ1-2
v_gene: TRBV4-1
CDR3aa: CASSRPDRDGPNYGYTF

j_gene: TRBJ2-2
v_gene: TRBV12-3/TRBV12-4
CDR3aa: CASSPQVGLVNTGEPFF

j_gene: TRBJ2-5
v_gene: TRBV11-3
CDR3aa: CASSPLLAGGPGETQYF

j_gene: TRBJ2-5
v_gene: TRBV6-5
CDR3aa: CASSTRLAGGPSQETQYF

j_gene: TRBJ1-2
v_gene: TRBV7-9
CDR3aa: CASSKTPAYGYTF

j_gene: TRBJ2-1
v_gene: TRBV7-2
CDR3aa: CASSLAVSRSGNEQFF

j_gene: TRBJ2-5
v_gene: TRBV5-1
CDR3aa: CASSLDTGPQETQYF